The sample holds a few counts of the clone carrying this T cell receptor (beta chain). Its cognate antigen is unknown. The CDR3 spans 15 residues. Germline loops: CDR1 MNHEY, CDR2 SVGAGI. The V gene end was trimmed by 1 base and the J gene end by 3 bases; junction bases not matched to a gene: 5. CD8+CD4-CCR7+CD45RA+ sorting gave the naive CD8 T cells. The data were taken from a study of molecular identifiers for immune sequencing clone quantification. TCRdb re-derived calls from the PCR reads in MiXCR, one entry per CDR3 protein. Of more than 450,000 distinct CDR3 sequences in the sample, roughly a fifth were seen once. Study-wide results and caveats: Whereas naive cells kept under 1% of molecules in clones above 20 RNA copies, such clones held over 98% in effectors. A single cell's spiked Jurkat TCR RNA was reportedly detectable among roughly 920,000 naive cells.

This clonotype was sampled from a human donor in good health. Some libraries in this study had Jurkat cell RNA spiked in. The sample taken for sequencing was naive CD8+ T cells from blood, with Jurkat cell RNA spiked in. Subset in this sample: FACS-sorted CD8+CD4-CCR7+CD45RA+ naive T cells. The V and J genes are TRBV6-5 and TRBJ2-7; 8 nucleotides agree with TRBD2. CDR3 in amino acids: CASSYYSTSGYEQYF. CDR3 sequence (DNA): TGTGCCAGCAGTTACTACAGTACTAGCGGCTACGAGCAGTACTTC.